These 15 T cell receptor beta chains originate from one sample sequenced in a study of T-cell memory formation after mild COVID-19. TCRdb re-analysed the 5' RACE reads in MiXCR, keeping a single row per CDR3 protein. The sample includes about 130,000 distinct CDR3 sequences, approximately 25% seen only once; the top ten take around a quarter. Sequences were obtained from PBMCs or a T cell subset sorted from them (not recorded which). Receptors originate from an adult woman who had mild COVID-19 (a few samples of this study predate the infection). Cell type and time point are not known.

This clonotype was found a few times. The chain joins TRBV29-1 to TRBJ2-7, with 10 bases aligning to TRBD1. The CDR3 length is 12 residues. V lost 4 bases, J lost 3 bases, and 0 bases stayed unmatched. In germline, CDR1 is SQVTM, CDR2 ANQGSEA. CDR3 region: CSVGDRGYEQYF. The CDR3 DNA reads as TGCAGCGTTGGGGACAGGGGCTACGAGCAGTACTTC.

This clonotype has more than one count but fewer than ten. J is TRBJ2-3 and V is TRBV4-3; D is tentatively TRBD1 or TRBD2 (5 bases each). This CDR3 has 16 amino acids. V lost 4 bases and J 3 bases, leaving 17 bases between the germline ends. Germline V lookup: CDR1 LGHNA, CDR2 YSLEER. CDR3 region: CASSRGVFEGTDTQYF. The CDR3 DNA reads TGCGCCAGCAGCCGAGGGGTGTTTGAGGGTACAGATACGCAGTATTTT.

This chain joins TRBV2 and TRBJ2-1; TRBD2 is a possible D gene (6 bases). V was shortened by 7 bases and J by 10 bases, with 14 bases between the two germline ends. Germline assignment: CDR1 SNHLY and CDR2 FYNNEI. This CDR3 is 12 amino acids long. The CDR3 DNA reads TGTGCCAGCAATCGACTAGGTGGGGAGCAGTTCTTC. Its translation: CASNRLGGEQFF.

This clonotype was picked up a small number of times. The chain is built from TRBV28 and TRBJ2-5; TRBD2 agrees at 12 bases. The CDR3 is made up of 14 amino acids. Germline values: CDR1 MDHEN, CDR2 SYDVKM. The V segment lost 6 bases and the J segment 5 bases; nucleotides outside the gene matches: 4. For the CDR3, the DNA is TGTGCCAGCAGACCTAGCGGGAGGGTTGAGACCCAGTACTTC. Protein sequence: CASRPSGRVETQYF.

This chain joins TRBV23-1 and TRBJ2-1, with no clear D. TRBV23-1 is placed among ORFs of uncertain function. V dropped 0 bases and J dropped 2 bases, with 14 bases sitting between them. The CDR3 consists of 17 residues. The CDR3: CASSQSQLRKAYNEQFF. In nucleotides, the CDR3 is TGCGCCAGCAGTCAATCTCAATTGAGGAAAGCCTACAATGAGCAGTTCTTC.

This clonotype occurred a few times. CDR3 protein: CASSFYGSSYNEQFF. CDR3 sequence (DNA): TGTGCCAGCAGTTTTTACGGGAGCTCCTACAATGAGCAGTTCTTC. The chain has TRBV12-3 or TRBV12-4 and TRBJ2-1; possibly TRBD2 for D (6 bases). The CDR3 contains 15 residues. The V and J ends lost 3 bases and 0 bases respectively, with 9 bases between them.

This clonotype has a handful of counts. The chain links TRBV9 to TRBJ1-5; D is unclear. The CDR3 is made up of 15 amino acids. V lost 0 bases and J lost 0, with 7 bases in between. The V gene's germline CDR1 is SGDLS and CDR2 YYNGEE. The DNA of the CDR3 is TGTGCCAGCAGCGTAGGAGGGTCTAGCAATCAGCCCCAGCATTTT. Protein product: CASSVGGSSNQPQHF. Combining the CDR3 with reference TRBV9 and TRBJ1-5 gives the whole variable domain DSGVTQTPKHLITATGQRVTLRCSPRSGDLSVYWYQQSLDQGLQFLIQYYNGEERAKGNILERFSAQQFPDLHSELNLSSLELGDSALYFCASSVGGSSNQPQHFGDGTRLSIL.

This clonotype appeared a few times. Here the CDR3 DNA reads TGCAGCGTTGAAGATCAATACTACAATGAGCAGTTCTTC. Its translation is CSVEDQYYNEQFF. This chain uses TRBV29-1 with TRBJ2-1; D call uncertain. V gave up 0 bases and J gave up 3 bases, with 6 bases separating them. The CDR3 sequence is 13 residues long. The germline CDR1 and CDR2 sequences are SQVTM and ANQGSEA.

The chain uses TRBV20-1 and TRBJ2-1; possibly TRBD1 for D (6 bases). This CDR3 spans 12 amino acids. Per germline, CDR1 DFQATT and CDR2 SNEGSKA (reference sequence). The CDR3 spells CSPQGSYNEQFF. CDR3 bases: TGCAGCCCCCAGGGGTCCTACAATGAGCAGTTCTTC.

There are a few counts of this clonotype. The rearrangement joins TRBV7-9 to TRBJ1-2; D gene unclear. Trimming took off 3 bases at V and 6 bases at J, with 11 bases between the two ends. This CDR3 region has 13 residues. The V gene's germline CDR1 is SEHNR and CDR2 FQNEAQ (reference sequence). This CDR3 reads CASSFVSGDGYTF. CDR3 sequence (DNA): TGTGCCAGCAGCTTCGTATCTGGGGATGGCTACACCTTC.

In its sample, this clonotype was seen a few times. The CDR3 bases are TGTGCCAGCAGCAGATGGGGGGATTACGAGCAGTACTTC. It is translated as CASSRWGDYEQYF. The rearrangement joins TRBV7-4 to TRBJ2-7; tentative D call: TRBD2 (6 bases). Trimming stripped 5 bases from V and 4 bases from J, with 12 bases between. The CDR3 runs 13 residues. Germline V gene lookup returns CDR1 SGHVT and CDR2 SQSDAQ.

The gene calls are TRBV4-3 and TRBJ2-1; D is possibly TRBD1 or TRBD2 (6 bases each). Germline CDR1 is LGHNA and CDR2 is YSLEER. The CDR3 totals 15 residues. V dropped 4 bases and J dropped 7 bases, with 17 bases sitting between them. The CDR3, as DNA: TGCGCCAGCAGCCTGGTGAGGGGGGCCCCTAATGAGCAGTTCTTC. This sequence encodes CASSLVRGAPNEQFF.

This clonotype was found once. The rearrangement links TRBV6-6 to TRBJ2-7; 9 nucleotides align to TRBD2. CDR1 is MNHNY, CDR2 SVGAGI, per germline (reference sequence). The CDR3 runs to 15 residues. With 9 bases clipped from V and 5 bases from J, the junction kept 14 bases outside the gene matches. CDR3 sequence (DNA): TGTGCCAGTACCCAGCTAGCGGGAAGTAACCACGAGCAGTACTTC. Translated: CASTQLAGSNHEQYF.

This clonotype was observed a handful of times. The chain recombines TRBV15 with TRBJ1-5; no definite D call. Looked up from germline, CDR1 is LNHNV and CDR2 is YYDKDF (reference sequence). This CDR3 comprises 14 residues. V lost 2 bases to trimming and J lost 3 bases, with 8 bases between them. The CDR3 DNA reads as TGTGCCACCAGCAGAACGCCGGCCAATCAGCCCCAGCATTTT. This sequence encodes CATSRTPANQPQHF.

In its sample, this clonotype was seen a few times. The CDR3 region has the DNA TGTGCCAGCAGTCCCTCATCCTCTGGAAACACCATATATTTT. As protein: CASSPSSSGNTIYF. The chain is built from TRBV12-3 or TRBV12-4 and TRBJ1-3; D is ambiguous. The V gene lost 5 bases and the J gene lost 0 bases, with 8 bases spanning the gap. The CDR3 has 14 residues.